The 3 T cell receptor beta chains below all came from one sample that was sequenced in a study of blood T cell repertoires in COVID-19. TCRdb's table, derived via immunoSEQ multiplex PCR, lists solely in-frame clones and lacks some. The sample shows 250,000 to 300,000 clones, approximately 91% of them seen only once. Sequenced: PBMCs or T cells enriched from blood (not recorded which). Every receptor here comes from a woman aged 40 to 49 with acute COVID-19.

This sequence joins TRBV7-3 and TRBJ2-1; 7 bases align to TRBD2. The V gene end was trimmed by 1 base and the J gene end by 0 bases; junction bases not matched to a gene: 6. Germline V gives CDR1 SGHTA, CDR2 FQGTGA. The CDR3 extends over 17 amino acids. The CDR3 protein is CASSLKEAGDSYNEQFF. The CDR3 DNA is TGTGCCAGCAGCTTAAAAGAGGCGGGGGACTCCTACAATGAGCAGTTCTTC.

This chain links TRBV2 with TRBJ1-4, with D hard to call. Germline values: CDR1 SNHLY, CDR2 FYNNEI. With 0 bases removed from V and 8 bases from J, the gap between germline ends came to 28 bases. This CDR3 is built from 20 residues. This chain's CDR3 is CASSEARRDLQSSFFEKLFF. CDR3 bases: TGTGCCAGCAGTGAAGCGAGGAGGGATCTGCAGAGTTCGTTTTTCGAAAAACTGTTTTTT.

The rearrangement links TRBV4-3 to TRBJ2-2, with 8 nucleotides matching TRBD2. CDR1 and CDR2 (germline): LGHNA, YSLEER. After removal of 1 base from V and 1 base from J, the junction contained 8 bases not matched to a gene. CDR3 size: 18 residues. The CDR3 sequence is CASSQGGGLAENTGELFF. The CDR3 coding sequence is TGCGCCAGCAGCCAAGGCGGAGGACTAGCCGAGAACACCGGGGAGCTGTTTTTT.